Listed below are T cell receptor beta chains from one sample, sequenced in a study of blood T cell repertoires in COVID-19. Only in-frame clones appear in the TCRdb table, and some are missing; sequencing was by immunoSEQ multiplex PCR. This sample yields about 120,000 clones, of which around 87% are seen a single time; 25% to 35% belongs to the top ten. Sequencing was done on a sample of peripheral blood. These receptors originate from an older woman with acute or convalescent COVID-19. The CDR3 runs from the conserved cysteine through the conserved F or W. The order of the fields is V gene, J gene, CDR3 length, D gene, clone size, CDR3 protein, CDR3 DNA. The D gene is left open where the match is weak. Clone size appears in some rows only: once, few, many, or a class for an expanded clone.

>TRBV6-5|TRBJ1-2|14|-|-
CASSYSSETYGYTF
TGTGCCAGCAGTTACAGCAGCGAAACCTATGGCTACACCTTC
>TRBV4-2|TRBJ1-2|13|-|-
CASSQGTNYGYTF
TGTGCCAGCAGTCAGGGGACTAACTATGGCTACACCTTC
>TRBV27|TRBJ1-2|15|TRBD1|once
CASRTGASHNYGYTF
TGTGCCAGCAGAACAGGGGCCTCACATAACTATGGCTACACCTTC
>TRBV7-9|TRBJ2-3|14|TRBD1|few
CASSLAGTGDTQYF
TGTGCCAGCAGCTTAGCCGGGACAGGGGATACGCAGTATTTT
>TRBV3-1/TRBV3-2|TRBJ1-1|16|-|-
CASSQEAPPGNTEAFF
TGTGCCAGCAGCCAAGAGGCGCCCCCGGGGAACACTGAAGCTTTCTTT
>TRBV5-6|TRBJ1-3|16|-|-
CASSLTSGVTGNTIYF
TGTGCCAGCAGCTTGACCTCAGGGGTTACTGGAAACACCATATATTTT
>TRBV7-3|TRBJ1-5|13|TRBD1|-
CASSGQGGQPQHF
TGTGCCAGCAGCGGACAGGGTGGGCAGCCCCAGCATTTT
>TRBV2|TRBJ2-3|14|TRBD2|-
CASRGGLDTDTQYF
TGTGCCAGCAGGGGGGGACTAGACACAGATACGCAGTATTTT
>TRBV6-5|TRBJ1-2|13|-|-
CASSRGALFGYTF
TGTGCCAGCAGTCGGGGGGCATTATTTGGCTACACCTTC
>TRBV11-1|TRBJ2-3|16|TRBD2|-
CASSLEGGGPTDTQYF
TGTGCCAGCAGCTTAGAAGGCGGGGGGCCCACAGATACGCAGTATTTT
>TRBV28|TRBJ2-1|23|TRBD2|-
CASSSQTDIKLAGGPSSYNEQFF
TGTGCCAGCAGTTCCCAGACCGACATAAAACTAGCGGGGGGCCCCAGCTCCTACAATGAGCAGTTCTTC
>TRBV30|TRBJ2-5|13|-|-
CAWDAGRGETQYF
TGTGCCTGGGATGCGGGGAGAGGAGAGACCCAGTACTTC
>TRBV11-2|TRBJ1-1|14|-|-
CASSSGGPIAEAFF
TGTGCCAGCAGCTCGGGGGGGCCTATCGCTGAAGCTTTCTTT
>TRBV5-1|TRBJ2-7|16|TRBD2|-
CASSLAGTSGTYEQYF
TGCGCCAGCAGCTTGGCAGGGACTAGCGGGACCTACGAGCAGTACTTC
>TRBV15|TRBJ2-1|13|-|-
CATSRDRRNEQFF
TGTGCCACCAGCAGAGATCGCAGAAATGAGCAGTTCTTC
>TRBV4-1|TRBJ1-1|16|TRBD1|-
CASSQVAGGGNTEAFF
TGCGCCAGCAGCCAAGTCGCAGGGGGCGGGAACACTGAAGCTTTCTTT
>TRBV5-1|TRBJ2-3|16|-|-
CASSPPLAESADTQYF
TGCGCCAGCAGCCCACCCTTAGCGGAATCGGCAGATACGCAGTATTTT
>TRBV7-9|TRBJ1-1|15|TRBD1|-
CASSSVPSGTAHVFF
TGTGCCAGCAGCTCAGTCCCCTCGGGGACAGCCCACGTGTTCTTT